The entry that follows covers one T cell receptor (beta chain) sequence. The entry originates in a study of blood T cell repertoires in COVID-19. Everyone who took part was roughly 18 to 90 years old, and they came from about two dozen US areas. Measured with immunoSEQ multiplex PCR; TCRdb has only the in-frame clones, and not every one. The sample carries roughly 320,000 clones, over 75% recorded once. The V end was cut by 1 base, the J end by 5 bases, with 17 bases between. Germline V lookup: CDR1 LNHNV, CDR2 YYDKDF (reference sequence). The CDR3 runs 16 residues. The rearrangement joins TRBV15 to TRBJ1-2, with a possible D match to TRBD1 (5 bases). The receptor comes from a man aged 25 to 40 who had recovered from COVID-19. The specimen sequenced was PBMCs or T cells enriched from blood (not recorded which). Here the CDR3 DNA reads TGTGCCACCAGCAGAGTATATCAGGGAAACTATTATGGCTACACCTTC. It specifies CATSRVYQGNYYGYTF.